Shown below are 17 T cell receptor beta chains from a single sample sequenced in a study of CD8 T cells in Susac syndrome. With random hexamers, 0.5 to 1 ug RNA was reverse transcribed. TCRdb analysed the immunoSEQ multiplex PCR reads with MiXCR anew, one entry per CDR3 protein. The table records 100,000 to 150,000 distinct CDR3 sequences, approximately 93% of them present only once. Material: CD8+ T cells from PBMCs. These receptors were obtained from a human donor with multiple sclerosis.

The CDR3 coding sequence is TGTGCCAGTAGGTGGAGGGGCACTGAAGCTTTCTTT. Translation: CASRWRGTEAFF. The chain carries TRBV19 and TRBJ1-1; D perhaps matches TRBD1 (5 bases). CDR1 and CDR2 from the germline V gene are LNHDA and SQIVND (reference sequence). The V and J ends lost 6 bases and 4 bases respectively, with 9 bases between them. The CDR3 sequence is 12 residues long.

The rearrangement joins TRBV7-8 to TRBJ2-3; D remains ambiguous. Between the trimmed V and J ends, which lost 4 bases and 2 bases, there was a span of 10 bases. The CDR3 sequence is 14 residues long. Germline V CDR1 and CDR2: SGHVS, FQNEAQ. CDR3 in amino acids: CASSSPSPTDTQYF. CDR3 DNA: TGTGCCAGCAGCTCCCCTTCTCCCACAGATACGCAGTATTTT.

There are a few counts of this clonotype. V gene TRBV6-1 combines with J gene TRBJ1-1; a possible D gene is TRBD1 (5 bases). V was clipped by 5 bases and J by 1 base, with 5 bases between them. In germline, CDR1 is MNHNS, CDR2 SASEGT. This CDR3 region has 12 residues. CDR3 loop: CASSQGNTEAFF. The DNA for the CDR3 is TGTGCCAGCAGTCAGGGGAACACTGAAGCTTTCTTT.

The rearrangement uses TRBV12-3 or TRBV12-4 and TRBJ1-4; possible D gene TRBD1, 5 bases. The CDR3 is 15 amino acids. Trimming removed 3 bases at V and 7 bases at J, with 15 bases between. CDR3 in amino acids: CASSFGRGEGEKLFF. In DNA form, the CDR3 reads TGTGCCAGCAGTTTCGGTAGGGGCGAGGGTGAAAAACTGTTTTTT.

The rearrangement links TRBV7-2 to TRBJ2-7; D unresolved. Trimming stripped 0 bases from V and 1 base from J, with 7 bases between. Germline CDR1 reads SGHTA; CDR2 reads FQGNSA. The length of the CDR3 is 14 residues. CDR3 residues: CASSLAGSSYEQYV. CDR3 bases: TGTGCCAGCAGCTTAGCGGGTAGTTCCTACGAGCAGTACGTC.

The chain employs TRBV6-5 and TRBJ2-7; D is possibly TRBD1 (6 bases). The germline V and J ends were trimmed by 6 bases and 0 bases, with 12 bases remaining between them. The CDR3 is 14 residues long. Germline V gene lookup returns CDR1 MNHEY and CDR2 SVGAGI. The CDR3 loop reads CASSPGTHSYEQYF. The CDR3 DNA is TGTGCCAGCAGCCCCGGGACACACTCCTACGAGCAGTACTTC.

This clonotype was seen just once. This CDR3 reads CASSLWGQGTNYGYTF. The DNA for the CDR3 is TGTGCCAGCAGCCTCTGGGGACAGGGGACTAACTATGGCTACACCTTC. The chain carries TRBV27 and TRBJ1-2; 10 nucleotides line up with TRBD1. The germline V gene has CDR1 MNHEY and CDR2 SMNVEV (reference sequence). The CDR3 extends over 16 amino acids. V gave up 6 bases and J gave up 0 bases; unmatched junction bases: 7.

The rearrangement joins TRBV6-6 to TRBJ2-7; no reliable D call. CDR3 size: 13 residues. Trimming cost V 2 bases and J 2 bases, with 7 bases left between them. The germline gives CDR1 MNHNY, CDR2 SVGAGI (reference sequence). The CDR3 DNA is TGTGCCAGCAGTTACAGCAACCCCTACGAGCAGTACGTC. Protein: CASSYSNPYEQYV.

J is TRBJ2-5 and V is TRBV6-6; D remains ambiguous. The germline V and J ends were trimmed by 4 bases and 2 bases, with 8 bases remaining between them. CDR1 is MNHNY and CDR2 is SVGAGI in the germline V gene (reference sequence). The length of the CDR3 is 13 residues. The CDR3, as DNA: TGTGCCAGCAGTTGGGCAGAGCAAGAGACCCAGTACTTC. Translation gives CASSWAEQETQYF.

J is TRBJ1-1 and V is TRBV30; 7 nucleotides agree with TRBD1. CDR3 length: 13 residues. V lost 4 bases, J lost 4 bases, and 6 bases stayed unmatched. Germline lookup yields CDR1 GTSNPN and CDR2 SVGIG (reference sequence). The chain's CDR3 is CAWTSNRGTEAFF. Written as DNA, the CDR3 is TGTGCCTGGACCTCGAACAGGGGCACTGAAGCTTTCTTT.

There are a few counts of this clonotype. V and J are TRBV5-1 and TRBJ2-2; D remains ambiguous. The CDR3 has 12 residues. Germline CDR1 reads SGHRS; CDR2 reads YFSETQ. Deletions cut 2 bases from V and 2 bases from J, with 1 base between. The CDR3 bases are TGCGCCAGCAGCTTCAACACCGGGGAGCTGTTTTTT. It is translated as CASSFNTGELFF.

This chain uses TRBV29-1 with TRBJ1-2; possible D gene TRBD1, 6 bases. V was trimmed by 7 bases and J by 10 bases, leaving 16 bases between them. Germline V CDR1 and CDR2: SQVTM, ANQGSEA. This CDR3 comprises 11 residues. The CDR3 loop is CSGEQGRDYTF. In DNA, the CDR3 is TGCAGCGGGGAACAGGGTAGAGACTACACCTTC.

The chain recombines TRBV27 with TRBJ2-4, with TRBD1 identical over 9 bases. The CDR3 has 16 residues. J gave up 6 bases and V 0 bases, and 6 bases lay outside the gene matches. The germline gives CDR1 MNHEY, CDR2 SMNVEV (reference sequence). CDR3 in DNA: TGTGCCAGCAGTTTATCCGGGGACAGGGCCCTAAACATTCAGTACTTC. Residues: CASSLSGDRALNIQYF.

The V gene is TRBV20-1, the J gene TRBJ2-3; D ambiguous. Germline CDR1 and CDR2: DFQATT and SNEGSKA (reference sequence). This CDR3 is built from 13 residues. Deletions cut 0 bases from V and 3 bases from J, with 7 bases between. The CDR3 loop reads CSARDSGTDTQYF. CDR3 DNA: TGCAGTGCTAGAGATTCCGGGACAGATACGCAGTATTTT.

The rearrangement joins TRBV7-9 to TRBJ2-7; D unclear. Germline V gene lookup returns CDR1 SEHNR and CDR2 FQNEAQ (reference sequence). Trimming removed 5 bases from V and 2 bases from J, with 19 bases in between. The CDR3 loop spans 16 amino acids. The CDR3 DNA is TGTGCCAGCAGCCACCTACCGAGCTCTTTGGCCTACGAGCAGTACTTC. Protein sequence: CASSHLPSSLAYEQYF.

This clonotype was counted a single time. The V call is TRBV7-9, the J call TRBJ2-1, with D tentatively TRBD1 (6 bases). Trimming removed 5 bases from V and 5 bases from J, with 19 bases in between. Germline CDR1 SEHNR, CDR2 FQNEAQ (reference sequence). The CDR3 runs to 16 residues. The CDR3 spells CASSPPLRDTNNEQFF. In DNA form, the CDR3 reads TGTGCCAGCAGCCCACCTTTGAGGGACACTAACAATGAGCAGTTCTTC.

This clonotype was recorded only once. The rearrangement uses TRBV12-5 and TRBJ2-6; D tentatively reads TRBD1 or TRBD2 (5 bases each). This CDR3 spans 20 amino acids. V lost 0 bases and J 0 bases, leaving 18 bases between the germline ends. Germline V gives CDR1 LGHNT, CDR2 FRNRAP. The CDR3 loop is CASGLVRSGTLFSGANVLTF. Here the CDR3 DNA reads TGTGCTAGTGGTTTGGTACGGTCAGGGACCCTTTTCTCTGGGGCCAACGTCCTGACTTTC. Full variable domain (missing parts from reference TRBV12-5 and TRBJ2-6): DARVTQTPRHKVTEMGQEVTMRCQPILGHNTVFWYRQTMMQGLELLAYFRNRAPLDDSGMPKDRFSAEMPDATLATLKIQPSEPRDSAVYFCASGLVRSGTLFSGANVLTFGAGSRLTVL.